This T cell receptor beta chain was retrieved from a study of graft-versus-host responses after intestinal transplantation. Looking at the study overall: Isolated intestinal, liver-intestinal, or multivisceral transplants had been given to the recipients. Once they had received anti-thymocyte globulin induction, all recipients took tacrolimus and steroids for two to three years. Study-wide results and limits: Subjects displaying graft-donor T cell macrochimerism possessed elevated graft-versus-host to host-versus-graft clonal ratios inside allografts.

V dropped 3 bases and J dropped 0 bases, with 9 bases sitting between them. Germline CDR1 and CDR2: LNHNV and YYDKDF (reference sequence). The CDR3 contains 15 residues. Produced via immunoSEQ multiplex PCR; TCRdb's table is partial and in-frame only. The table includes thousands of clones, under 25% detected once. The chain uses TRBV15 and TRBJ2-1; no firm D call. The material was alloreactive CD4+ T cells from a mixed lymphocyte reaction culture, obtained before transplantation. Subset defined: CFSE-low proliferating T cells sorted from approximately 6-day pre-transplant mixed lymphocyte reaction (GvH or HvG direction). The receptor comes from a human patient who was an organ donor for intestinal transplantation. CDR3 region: CATSRTGSSYNEQFF. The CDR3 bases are TGTGCCACCAGCAGGACTGGAAGCTCCTACAATGAGCAGTTCTTC.